These 12 T cell receptor beta chains originate from one sample sequenced in a study of spatial heterogeneity in lung cancer. Findings of the study overall: For expanded intratumoral alpha and beta TCRs, counts tracked tumor mutation counts.

In TCRdb, the 5' RACE reads were re-called with MiXCR into one record per CDR3 protein. Of approximately 11,000 distinct CDR3 sequences detected, about 5% appear once; the ten largest clones hold around 12%. For these receptors, no antigen is known. This sample's time point: sample taken at primary tumor resection. The sequenced sample was lung tumor tissue, obtained at surgery. These receptors were obtained from a male donor with early-stage non-small cell lung cancer.

This clonotype occurred many times. The library was built for alpha chains, so this beta chain is an off-target read and its size means little. The rearrangement joins TRBV2 to TRBJ2-7; possibly TRBD2 for D (6 bases). The CDR3 runs 15 residues. V lost 1 base to trimming and J lost 3 bases, with 13 bases between them. Germline V gene data show CDR1 as SNHLY and CDR2 as FYNNEI. CDR3 coding DNA: TGTGCCAGCAGTGAAGGGGGGGAAGGCCTCTACGAGCAGTACTTC. Translation gives CASSEGGEGLYEQYF.

This clonotype was detected ten times or more. As an off-target read in a library built for alpha chains, this beta chain has a frequency of little significance. This chain links TRBV7-2 with TRBJ1-2, with 10 bases identical to TRBD1. V trimming: 5 bases; J trimming: 0 bases; junction bases outside the gene matches: 6. This CDR3 comprises 16 residues. CDR1 and CDR2 (germline): SGHTA, FQGNSA. CDR3: CASSPRQGASNYGYTF. The CDR3 region has the DNA TGTGCCAGCAGCCCCAGACAGGGGGCCTCTAACTATGGCTACACCTTC.

This clonotype was observed at least ten times. The library was built for alpha chains, so this beta chain is an off-target read and its size means little. This chain connects TRBV20-1 to TRBJ1-2; TRBD1 is a possible D gene (5 bases). The V gene's germline CDR1 is DFQATT and CDR2 SNEGSKA (reference sequence). This CDR3 is 11 amino acids long. V was clipped by 4 bases and J by 2 bases, with 5 bases between them. As DNA, the CDR3 is TGCAGTGCTACAGGGAACTATGGCTACACCTTC. Translating gives CSATGNYGYTF.

At least ten counts were recorded for this clonotype. This beta chain represents an off-target read in a library built for alpha chains; its size is of limited meaning. The chain is built from TRBV28 and TRBJ2-5; TRBD1 matches at 8 bases. The CDR3 is 15 residues long. The germline CDR1 and CDR2 sequences are MDHEN and SYDVKM. The V segment lost 5 bases and the J segment 5 bases; nucleotides outside the gene matches: 10. The CDR3 DNA reads as TGTGCCAGCAGTACCTCCGGACAGGGAGTGGAGACCCAGTACTTC. As protein: CASSTSGQGVETQYF.

This clonotype was recorded at least ten times. Being off target in a library aimed at alpha chains, this beta chain has a size of little meaning. V and J are TRBV12-3 or TRBV12-4 and TRBJ2-4; tentatively, D is TRBD1 or TRBD2 (5 bases each). The V end was cut by 6 bases, the J end by 2 bases, with 14 bases between. This CDR3 contains 15 residues. The CDR3 region is CASRFEGSSKNIQYF. The CDR3 DNA follows: TGTGCCAGCAGGTTCGAGGGGAGTTCCAAAAACATTCAGTACTTC.

Relative to its sample, this clonotype is medium-sized. A library prepared for alpha chains yielded this beta chain as an off-target read; its size is of little meaning. The chain is built from TRBV6-2 or TRBV6-3 and TRBJ2-7; 8 nucleotides line up with TRBD1. The length of the CDR3 is 15 residues. Germline V gene data show CDR1 as MNHEY and CDR2 as SVGEGT. V was pared by 4 bases and J by 1 base, with 6 bases of the junction left unmatched. The CDR3 sequence: CASSSTGATSYEQYF. The CDR3 nucleotides are TGTGCCAGCAGTTCGACAGGGGCTACATCCTACGAGCAGTACTTC.

This clonotype was observed at least ten times. In a library made to pick up alpha chains, this beta chain is a stray read with a size that means little. The chain links TRBV28 to TRBJ2-7; TRBD1 or TRBD2 may be the D gene (6 bases each). The CDR3 has 15 residues. V was cut by 5 bases and J by 6 bases, with 20 bases left in between. In germline, CDR1 is MDHEN, CDR2 SYDVKM. CDR3 sequence (DNA): TGTGCCAGCAGTCCCGGTGGGGGGCTAAGGGGCGAGCAGTACTTC. Its protein is CASSPGGGLRGEQYF.

In its sample, this clonotype was seen many times. This beta chain represents an off-target read in a library built for alpha chains; its size is of limited meaning. The chain combines TRBV28 with TRBJ2-7, with D possibly being TRBD2 (5 bases). The CDR3 has 11 amino acids. From germline, CDR1 is MDHEN and CDR2 SYDVKM. Trimming left V 5 bases short and J 7 bases short, with 9 bases between. CDR3 sequence reads: CASSIRREQYF. CDR3 DNA sequence: TGTGCCAGCAGTATTCGGAGGGAGCAGTACTTC.

In its sample, this clonotype was seen many times. Since it is a stray read in a library aimed at alpha chains, this beta chain has a size that is not meaningful. This chain joins TRBV29-1 and TRBJ2-3, with 8 bases that match TRBD1. This CDR3 has 14 residues. Germline CDR1 reads SQVTM; CDR2 reads ANQGSEA. V shed 1 base and J 5 bases; nucleotides not matched to a gene: 5. CDR3 loop: CSVEGSGGGDTQYF. The CDR3 bases are TGCAGCGTTGAAGGGTCAGGGGGCGGAGATACGCAGTATTTT.

This clonotype has more than one count but fewer than ten. This beta chain came through as a stray read in a library set up for alpha chains, and its size says little. J is TRBJ1-3 and V is TRBV6-5; D is possibly TRBD1 (5 bases). Germline V lookup: CDR1 MNHEY, CDR2 SVGAGI. The CDR3 runs 14 residues. Trimming took off 6 bases at V and 0 bases at J, with 9 bases between the two ends. CDR3 bases: TGTGCCAGCAGGATGACAGCCTCTGGAAACACCATATATTTT. It translates to CASRMTASGNTIYF.

Comment on this clonotype: This beta chain is a stray sequence in a library constructed for alpha chains; its clone size is not meaningful. The rearrangement uses TRBV7-9 and TRBJ2-5, with D tentatively TRBD2 (6 bases). V lost 4 bases and J lost 3, with 15 bases in between. Germline V gene lookup returns CDR1 SEHNR and CDR2 FQNEAQ (reference sequence). This CDR3 spans 15 amino acids. CDR3 loop: CASSYPREAKETQYF. Here the CDR3 DNA reads TGTGCCAGCAGCTACCCCAGGGAGGCAAAAGAGACCCAGTACTTC.

Many counts were recorded for this clonotype. Being off target in a library aimed at alpha chains, this beta chain has a size of little meaning. The rearrangement links TRBV24-1 to TRBJ2-1; 9 bases are a match to TRBD1. CDR1 and CDR2 (germline): KGHDR, SFDVKD. V shed 7 bases and J 7 bases; nucleotides not matched to a gene: 10. This CDR3 is 15 amino acids long. CDR3: CATRETGTGKNEQFF. DNA for the CDR3: TGTGCCACCAGGGAGACCGGGACAGGGAAAAATGAGCAGTTCTTC.